The TCR beta chain under discussion was sequenced for a study of regulatory T cells in long-lasting Graves disease. Study-level information: Graves' patients with a new diagnosis had received antithyroid drugs under 3 months.

V dropped 6 bases and J dropped 4; count of bases not matched to a gene: 8. The CDR3 runs to 14 residues. Combining iRepertoire HTBI primers with Arm-PCR of CDR3 regions, the authors built TCR beta libraries. TCRdb analysed the multiplex PCR reads with MiXCR anew, one entry per CDR3 protein. This sample has 300,000 to 450,000 distinct CDR3 sequences, with roughly 16% found just once. This clonotype was seen at least ten times. Its antigen is undetermined. Overall study findings and caveats: With persistent disease, TRBV28, TRBJ1-2 and TRBJ2-5 were the favored segments.

The time point was: newly diagnosed GD, antithyroid drugs for less than 3 months. Preparation of the TCR library used RNA extracted from PBMCs. Patients hailed from an endocrinology department in Xi'an, China. As collected, the peripheral blood samples measured approximately 10 milliliters each and went into EDTA tubes. The rearrangement joins TRBV12-3 or TRBV12-4 to TRBJ1-2; 7 positions match TRBD1. This TCR was recovered from a female donor with Graves disease. Sequencing was performed on peripheral blood mononuclear cells (PBMCs), taken at new diagnosis, from a patient treated with antithyroid drugs. For the CDR3, the DNA is TGTGCCAGCAGATACGACAGGGACAGCTATGGCTACACCTTC. As protein: CASRYDRDSYGYTF.